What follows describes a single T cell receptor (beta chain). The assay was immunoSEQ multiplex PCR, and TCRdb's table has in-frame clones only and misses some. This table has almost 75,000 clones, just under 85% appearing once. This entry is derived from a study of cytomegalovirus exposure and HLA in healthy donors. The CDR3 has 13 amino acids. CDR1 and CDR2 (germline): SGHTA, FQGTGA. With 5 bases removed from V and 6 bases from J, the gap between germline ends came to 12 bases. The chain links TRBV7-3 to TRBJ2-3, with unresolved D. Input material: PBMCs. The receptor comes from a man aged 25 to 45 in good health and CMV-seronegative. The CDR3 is CASSPSRSDTQYF. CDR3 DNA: TGTGCCAGCAGCCCTAGTCGCAGTGATACGCAGTATTTT.